Detailed here is one T cell receptor beta chain. In alopecia areata patients, both lesional scalp punch biopsies and peripheral blood were collected. The data originate from a study of CD8+ T cells in alopecia areata. The overall study: Once tofacitinib had been taken for 6 to 18 months, 6 months off drug followed.

The CDR3 is 14 residues long. Germline CDR1 and CDR2: SQVTM and ANQGSEA. The junction had 4 bases not matched to a gene; V was cut back by 2 bases and J by 4 bases. Extracted from the samples, RNA was reverse transcribed into cDNA to serve as the sequencing template. TCRdb's table, derived via immunoSEQ multiplex PCR, lists solely in-frame clones and lacks some. The sample yields 150,000 or so clones, 40% to 50% seen once. The J gene is TRBJ1-2, the V gene TRBV29-1; TRBD1 matches 10 bases. Material for sequencing was CD4+ T cells sorted from blood. The receptor's source is a human donor with alopecia areata. Here the CDR3 reads CSVEPGQGGYGYTF. Written as DNA, the CDR3 is TGCAGCGTTGAACCCGGACAGGGGGGCTATGGCTACACCTTC.